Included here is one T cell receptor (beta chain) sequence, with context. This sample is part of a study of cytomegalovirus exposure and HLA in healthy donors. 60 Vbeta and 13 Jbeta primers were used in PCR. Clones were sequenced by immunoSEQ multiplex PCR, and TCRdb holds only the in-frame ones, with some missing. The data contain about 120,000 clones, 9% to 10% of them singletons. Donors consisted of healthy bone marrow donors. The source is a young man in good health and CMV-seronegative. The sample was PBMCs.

In DNA, the CDR3 is TGTGCCAGCAGCCCACAGGGAAATAGGACCGGGGAGCTGTTTTTT. Its translation: CASSPQGNRTGELFF. The rearrangement joins TRBV7-9 to TRBJ2-2; D possibly corresponds to TRBD1 (6 bases). This CDR3 is 15 amino acids long. Trimming took off 5 bases at V and 5 bases at J, with 15 bases between the two ends. Germline CDR1 is SEHNR and CDR2 is FQNEAQ (reference sequence). The whole variable domain, remainder taken from reference TRBV7-9 and TRBJ2-2, is DTGVSQNPRHKITKRGQNVTFRCDPISEHNRLYWYRQTLGQGPEFLTYFQNEAQLEKSRLLSDRFSAERPKGSFSTLEIQRTEQGDSAMYLCASSPQGNRTGELFFGEGSRLTVL.